The following is a T cell receptor beta chain sequence with its context. These data originate in a study of CD8+ T cells in alopecia areata. Study information: At a dose of 5 to 10 mg twice daily, oral tofacitinib was given to treated patients.

Trimming cost V 6 bases and J 4 bases, with 16 bases left between them. CDR1 SNHLY and CDR2 FYNNEI come from the germline V gene. The CDR3 sequence is 15 residues long. RNA was extracted and reverse transcribed into cDNA as the sequencing template. TCRdb's table, derived via immunoSEQ multiplex PCR, lists solely in-frame clones and lacks some. The sample yields 90,000 to 100,000 clones, 35% to 45% seen once. This chain connects TRBV2 to TRBJ2-4; D remains ambiguous. The source is a human donor with alopecia areata. The sample comprised CD4+ T cells sorted from blood. The CDR3 here is CASRIESMAKNIQYF. CDR3 in DNA: TGTGCCAGCAGAATCGAATCCATGGCGAAAAACATTCAGTACTTC.